This T cell receptor beta chain originates from a study of blood T cell repertoires in COVID-19. As for the study in general: The United States, Italy and Spain supplied acute and convalescent COVID-19 samples. Nucleic acid was either cDNA or gDNA, and it came from T cells, B-cell-depleted T cells, or PBMCs.

Per the study methods: Reference gene primer amplification yielded estimated nucleated cell counts. Profiled with immunoSEQ multiplex PCR; TCRdb holds only in-frame clones, not every one. That table furnishes V, J and clone size, whereas the DNA furnished D and trimming. In the table there are nearly 50,000 clones, more than 70% of which are singletons. The germline V gene has CDR1 SGHTS and CDR2 YDEGEE. The CDR3 consists of 14 residues. V shed 0 bases and J shed 7 bases, with 13 bases lying between them. The sequenced sample consisted of peripheral blood. The chain recombines TRBV5-8 with TRBJ1-2; D not resolved. The TCR comes from a woman aged 60 to 75 with acute or convalescent COVID-19. The CDR3 DNA reads TGTGCCAGCAGCTTGGACCGGAGGGCGGGTGGCTACACCTTC. Translation: CASSLDRRAGGYTF.